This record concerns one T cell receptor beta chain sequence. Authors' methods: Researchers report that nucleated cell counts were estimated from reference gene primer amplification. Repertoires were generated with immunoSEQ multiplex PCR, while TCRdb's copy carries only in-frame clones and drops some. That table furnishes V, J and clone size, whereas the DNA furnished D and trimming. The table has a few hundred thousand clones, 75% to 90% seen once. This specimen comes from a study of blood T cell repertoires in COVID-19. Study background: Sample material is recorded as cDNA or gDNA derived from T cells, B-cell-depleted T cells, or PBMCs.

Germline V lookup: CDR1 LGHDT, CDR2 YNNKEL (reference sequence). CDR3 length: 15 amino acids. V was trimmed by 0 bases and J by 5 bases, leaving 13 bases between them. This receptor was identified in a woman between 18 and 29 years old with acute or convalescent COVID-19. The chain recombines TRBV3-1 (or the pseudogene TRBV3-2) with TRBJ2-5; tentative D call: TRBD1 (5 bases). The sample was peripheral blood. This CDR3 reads CASSQELQGTETQYF. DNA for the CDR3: TGTGCCAGCAGCCAAGAGTTGCAGGGCACGGAGACCCAGTACTTC.